This entry lists 12 T cell receptor beta chains sequenced from one sample in a study of blood T cell repertoires in COVID-19. Libraries were prepared by immunoSEQ multiplex PCR; TCRdb keeps only in-frame clonotypes and omits some of them. The top ten clones hold 2.5% to 3% of a sample with under 300,000 clones, about 76% of them seen once. Input material: peripheral blood. The receptor source for this set is a woman aged 55-69 years with active or convalescent COVID-19.

The genes are TRBV7-3 and TRBJ2-1; D is perhaps TRBD2 (6 bases). Per the germline V gene, CDR1 is SGHTA and CDR2 is FQGTGA. Deletions cut 2 bases from V and 2 bases from J, with 10 bases between. The CDR3 sequence is 15 residues long. The CDR3 DNA reads TGTGCCAGCAGCTTATTACGGGGGACCTACAATGAGCAGTTCTTC. It specifies CASSLLRGTYNEQFF.

The chain links TRBV24-1 to TRBJ1-1, with D possibly being TRBD1 (5 bases). There are 13 residues in the CDR3. Germline V gives CDR1 KGHDR, CDR2 SFDVKD. The germline V and J ends were trimmed by 4 bases and 1 base, with 6 bases remaining between them. CDR3 nucleotides: TGTGCCACCAGTGAAGGGGCGAACACTGAAGCTTTCTTT. Protein sequence: CATSEGANTEAFF.

The gene calls are TRBV30 and TRBJ2-2; the D is unclear. V shed 3 bases and J shed 1 base, with 6 bases lying between them. Germline lookup yields CDR1 GTSNPN and CDR2 SVGIG (reference sequence). This CDR3 is 13 amino acids long. The CDR3 reads CAWSSGNTGELFF. The DNA of the CDR3 is TGTGCCTGGAGCAGTGGGAACACCGGGGAGCTGTTTTTT.

The V call is TRBV7-9, the J call TRBJ2-7; 12 nucleotides line up with TRBD2. CDR3 length: 15 residues. The germline V gene has CDR1 SEHNR and CDR2 FQNEAQ (reference sequence). The ends lost 5 bases at V and 4 bases at J; junction bases unmatched: 6. The CDR3 spells CASSPRTSGEYEQYF. CDR3 nucleotides: TGTGCCAGCAGCCCTCGGACTAGCGGGGAGTACGAGCAGTACTTC.

The rearrangement joins TRBV7-2 to TRBJ1-3; 7 bases fit TRBD1. From germline, CDR1 is SGHTA and CDR2 FQGNSA. The J segment lost 0 bases and the V segment lost 5 bases, leaving 4 bases of the junction unmatched. CDR3 size: 15 residues. The CDR3 DNA reads as TGTGCCAGCAGCGGAGGGGGCCTCTCTGGAAACACCATATATTTT. It translates to CASSGGGLSGNTIYF.

V and J are TRBV2 and TRBJ2-5; 7 nucleotides agree with TRBD2. The CDR3 contains 17 residues. V trimming: 1 base; J trimming: 5 bases; junction bases outside the gene matches: 13. Germline CDR1 and CDR2: SNHLY and FYNNEI. The DNA of the CDR3 is TGTGCCAGCAGTGAAGTCCTCTGGGGGGGTGTAGGGGAGACCCAGTACTTC. It codes for CASSEVLWGGVGETQYF.

This clone was observed a handful of times. In DNA form, the CDR3 reads TGTGCCAGCGGCGGGGGGCCCACGCAGTATTTT. It codes for CASGGGPTQYF. The rearrangement joins TRBV12-3 or TRBV12-4 to TRBJ2-3, with 8 bases lining up with TRBD2. The CDR3 spans 11 residues. V shed 8 bases and J 9 bases; nucleotides not matched to a gene: 4.

The chain links TRBV6-5 to TRBJ1-4; D unclear. Germline V gives CDR1 MNHEY, CDR2 SVGAGI. The CDR3 loop spans 13 amino acids. The V gene lost 7 bases and the J gene lost 7 bases, with 13 bases spanning the gap. The CDR3 protein is CASKMRNAEKLFF. The CDR3 DNA follows: TGTGCCAGCAAAATGCGGAACGCTGAAAAACTGTTTTTT.

The chain employs TRBV3-1 (or the pseudogene TRBV3-2) and TRBJ2-2; the match to TRBD1 covers 7 bases. CDR3 length: 15 amino acids. The V and J ends lost 3 bases and 0 bases, in that order; junction bases with no gene match: 1. Germline loops: CDR1 LGHDT, CDR2 YNNKEL (reference sequence). The CDR3 sequence: CASSQQGANTGELFF. CDR3 coding DNA: TGTGCCAGCAGCCAGCAGGGGGCGAACACCGGGGAGCTGTTTTTT.

As to this clone: Germline is not matched at one junction end, which may reflect a read error. The chain uses TRBV10-3 and TRBJ2-2, with a weak D call TRBD1 (6 bases). This CDR3 spans 12 amino acids. Germline V gives CDR1 ENHRY, CDR2 SYGVKD. CDR3: CATQGLTGELFF. The CDR3 region has the DNA TGCGCAACCCAGGGGTTGACCGGGGAGCTGTTTTTT.

For this clone: The same CDR3 arises from other DNA sequences in this sample as well. This chain joins TRBV20-1 and TRBJ2-7; D unresolved. V dropped 3 bases and J dropped 5 bases, with 8 bases sitting between them. This CDR3 has 11 residues. Germline CDR1 reads DFQATT; CDR2 reads SNEGSKA (reference sequence). Written as DNA, the CDR3 is TGCAGTGCTAGTAGTGGCCACGAGCAGTACTTC. Its protein is CSASSGHEQYF.

This clone appeared a few times. This rearrangement joins TRBV7-9 to TRBJ1-2, with D perhaps TRBD1 (5 bases). The V end was cut by 5 bases, the J end by 2 bases, with 12 bases between. The germline V gene encodes CDR1 SEHNR and CDR2 FQNEAQ (reference sequence). CDR3 length: 14 residues. The CDR3 spells CASSRLGGNYGYTF. The CDR3 nucleotides read TGTGCCAGCAGCCGGTTGGGGGGGAACTATGGCTACACCTTC.